This TCR beta chain stems from a study of T cell clonality in common variable immunodeficiency. Blood samples were heparinized, about 5 to 8 ml per donor. Data came from immunoSEQ multiplex PCR; TCRdb stores just in-frame clones and leaves some out. Altogether about 81,000 clones were found in the sample, and no singletons occur. Study outcomes and limitations: CVID subjects showed higher TCRbeta clonality than healthy controls. CVID patient heterogeneity limited repertoire-clinical complication correlations.

This clone showed up many times. Its antigen remains unidentified. Source material: peripheral blood mononuclear cells. The source of this sequence is a person between 18 and 75 years old in good health.

CDR3 DNA (partial): TGTGCCAGTAGTATGGTGACAGGGGGTAGTTCCGAG. Its protein product is CASSMVTGGSSE. The CDR3, in full, reads CASSMVTGGSSEQYF. The chain carries TRBV19 and TRBJ2-7; the match to TRBD1 covers 9 bases. The read ends 3 residues before the CDR3 terminus; that terminus is restored from the germline J gene. The CDR3 length is 15 residues. CDR1 is LNHDA, CDR2 SQIVND, per germline (reference sequence). V lost 3 bases and J lost 6; bases outside the gene matches: 9.